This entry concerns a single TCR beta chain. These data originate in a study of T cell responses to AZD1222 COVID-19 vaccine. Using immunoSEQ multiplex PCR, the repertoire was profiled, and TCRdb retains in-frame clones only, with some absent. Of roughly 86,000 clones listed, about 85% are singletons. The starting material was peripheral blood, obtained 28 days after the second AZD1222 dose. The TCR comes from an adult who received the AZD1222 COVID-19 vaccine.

The DNA for the CDR3 is TGTGCCAGCAGTGACTTAGCGGGAGGCGGAGAGACCCAGTACTTC. Its translation: CASSDLAGGGETQYF. The chain employs TRBV28 and TRBJ2-5; 10 nucleotides align to TRBD2. This CDR3 is 15 amino acids long. The V gene end was trimmed by 5 bases and the J gene end by 4 bases; junction bases not matched to a gene: 7. Germline V CDR1 and CDR2: MDHEN, SYDVKM.